What follows describes a single T cell receptor beta chain. In germline, CDR1 is MGHRA, CDR2 YSYEKL. The CDR3 extends over 16 amino acids. The junction had 10 bases not matched to a gene; V was cut back by 2 bases and J by 5 bases. Libraries were prepared by immunoSEQ multiplex PCR; TCRdb keeps only in-frame clonotypes and omits some of them. The data contain hundreds of thousands of clones, about 96% of them singletons. This sample stems from a study of shared clonotypes between healthy human individuals. The material sequenced was naive CD4+ T cells sorted from blood. Subset of the sample: CD45RA+ positively selected. The TCR was taken from a woman aged 25 to 45 in good health. This chain uses TRBV4-1 with TRBJ2-3; TRBD2 matches at 7 bases. CDR3 DNA: TGCGCCAGCAGCCAATTCAGCGGGGTGAGTCTAGATACGCAGTATTTT. Amino acids: CASSQFSGVSLDTQYF.